Each of the 27 T cell receptor beta chains below was sequenced from the same sample in a study of control samples from healthy donors and cancer patients. This table comes from immunoSEQ multiplex PCR, and its TCRdb copy is limited to in-frame clones, with some not included. The sample includes around 90,000 clones, 86% seen only once; the top ten take about 21%. Sample: blood. The receptors derive from a man under 40 in good health.

In this sample, this clone is medium-sized. The rearrangement joins TRBV5-4 to TRBJ1-2; 7 nucleotides match TRBD1. Germline V gene lookup returns CDR1 SGHNT and CDR2 YYREEE (reference sequence). V gave up 3 bases and J gave up 3 bases; unmatched junction bases: 11. This CDR3 is built from 16 residues. For the CDR3, the DNA is TGTGCCAGCAGCTCAGCAGGGGGGGACCCCTACTATGGCTACACCTTC. This translates into CASSSAGGDPYYGYTF. The full variable domain, in which reference TRBV5-4 and TRBJ1-2 provide the parts outside the CDR3, is ETGVTQSPTHLIKTRGQQVTLRCSSQSGHNTVSWYQQALGQGPQFIFQYYREEENGRGNFPPRFSGLQFPNYSSELNVNALELDDSALYLCASSSAGGDPYYGYTFGSGTRLTVV.

The chain couples TRBV19 to TRBJ2-4, with D tentatively TRBD1 (5 bases). CDR3 length equals 14 residues. Looked up from germline, CDR1 is LNHDA and CDR2 is SQIVND (reference sequence). Trimming pared 5 bases from V and 0 bases from J, leaving 8 bases between. The DNA for the CDR3 is TGTGCCAGTAGTCCGACAGCAGCCAAAAACATTCAGTACTTC. This encodes CASSPTAAKNIQYF. Full variable domain (rest looked up from reference TRBV19 and TRBJ2-4): DGGITQSPKYLFRKEGQNVTLSCEQNLNHDAMYWYRQDPGQGLRLIYYSQIVNDFQKGDIAEGYSVSREKKESFPLTVTSAQKNPTAFYLCASSPTAAKNIQYFGAGTRLSVL.

The V and J genes are TRBV5-6 and TRBJ2-4; 8 bases line up with TRBD1. The germline CDR1 and CDR2 sequences are SGHDT and YYEEEE. The V segment lost 5 bases and the J segment 7 bases; nucleotides outside the gene matches: 11. The CDR3 runs to 15 residues. CDR3 residues: CASSLPGTGENIQYF. CDR3 sequence (DNA): TGTGCCAGCAGTTTACCCGGGACAGGAGAGAACATTCAGTACTTC.

This sequence joins TRBV10-3 and TRBJ2-5; D remains ambiguous. Trimming took 4 bases from V and 2 from J, leaving 5 bases between them. CDR3 length: 12 amino acids. Germline V CDR1 and CDR2: ENHRY, SYGVKD. The CDR3 protein is CAISGPQETQYF. CDR3 in DNA: TGTGCCATCAGTGGCCCACAAGAGACCCAGTACTTC.

CDR3 residues: CASSPTGGAGEKLFF. DNA for the CDR3: TGCGCCAGCAGCCCGACAGGGGGCGCGGGGGAAAAACTGTTTTTT. The V and J genes are TRBV4-1 and TRBJ1-4; 10 nucleotides agree with TRBD1. With V trimmed by 4 bases and J by 8 bases, 7 bases remained unmatched. Germline V gene lookup returns CDR1 MGHRA and CDR2 YSYEKL. CDR3 size: 15 residues.

V usage is TRBV6-2 or TRBV6-3 and J usage is TRBJ1-2; tentatively, D is TRBD1 (5 bases). In germline, CDR1 is MNHEY, CDR2 SVGEGT. V lost 6 bases, J lost 4 bases, and 15 bases lay in between. CDR3 length: 14 residues. DNA for the CDR3: TGTGCCAGCAGCCCAGAGGGACGGCCCTATGGCTACACCTTC. This codes for CASSPEGRPYGYTF.

The CDR3 sequence: CASIGGGQGPYGYTF. In DNA form, the CDR3 reads TGTGCCAGCATCGGTGGGGGACAGGGACCGTATGGCTACACCTTC. V and J are TRBV28 and TRBJ1-2; 9 bases are shared with TRBD1. Germline V gives CDR1 MDHEN, CDR2 SYDVKM. This CDR3 is built from 15 residues. The ends lost 7 bases at V and 5 bases at J; junction bases unmatched: 11.

This chain connects TRBV29-1 to TRBJ1-1; no firm D call. The CDR3 is 12 residues long. The V end was cut by 5 bases, the J end by 6 bases, with 13 bases between. Per the germline V gene, CDR1 is SQVTM and CDR2 is ANQGSEA. CDR3 residues: CSVYSSRAEAFF. The CDR3 nucleotides are TGCAGCGTTTACAGCTCTAGGGCTGAAGCTTTCTTT.

In this sample, this clone turned up a few times. The chain joins TRBV11-2 to TRBJ2-7; no clear D gene. This CDR3 contains 11 residues. The germline V gene encodes CDR1 SGHAT and CDR2 FQNNGV. Between the trimmed V and J ends, which lost 1 base and 6 bases, there was a span of 4 bases. This chain's CDR3 is CASSLVAEQYV. The CDR3 nucleotides read TGTGCCAGCAGCTTAGTAGCCGAGCAGTACGTC.

The rearrangement joins TRBV11-2 to TRBJ2-7; 7 bases match TRBD1. After removal of 1 base from V and 3 bases from J, the junction contained 6 bases not matched to a gene. Germline V gene data show CDR1 as SGHAT and CDR2 as FQNNGV. The CDR3 has 15 amino acids. The CDR3 DNA reads as TGTGCCAGCAGCTTAGTGAGAGGGGGCAGCTACGAGCAGTACTTC. It translates to CASSLVRGGSYEQYF.

This clone was observed once. This chain links TRBV24-1 with TRBJ1-5; a weak D match, TRBD1 (6 bases). The CDR3 runs to 16 residues. CDR1 KGHDR and CDR2 SFDVKD come from the germline V gene. V was clipped by 4 bases and J by 6 bases, with 18 bases between them. The CDR3 reads CATSDPVGGRSQPQHF. In DNA, the CDR3 is TGTGCCACCAGTGACCCGGTAGGGGGGCGCAGTCAGCCCCAGCATTTT.

This clone was seen only once. The rearrangement joins TRBV5-8 to TRBJ1-6; possibly TRBD1 for D (5 bases). This CDR3 has 13 amino acids. With 1 base removed from V and 10 bases from J, the gap between germline ends came to 9 bases. CDR1 SGHTS and CDR2 YDEGEE come from the germline V gene. The CDR3 DNA follows: TGTGCCAGCAGCTTGCCAGGGCGGTCACCCCTCCACTTT. The encoded protein is CASSLPGRSPLHF. Together with reference TRBV5-8 and TRBJ1-6, the CDR3 gives the full variable domain: EAGVTQSPTHLIKTRGQQATLRCSPISGHTSVYWYQQALGLGLQFLLWYDEGEERNRGNFPPRFSGRQFPNYSSELNVNALELEDSALYLCASSLPGRSPLHFGNGTRLTVT.

The rearrangement links TRBV7-9 to TRBJ1-1; D remains ambiguous. CDR1 is SEHNR and CDR2 is FQNEAQ in the germline V gene (reference sequence). CDR3 length: 13 residues. Trimming cost V 2 bases and J 11 bases, with 15 bases left between them. CDR3 amino acids: CASSLNPADPAFF. Here the CDR3 DNA reads TGTGCCAGCAGCTTAAACCCGGCAGATCCCGCTTTCTTT.

This clone is a singleton in its sample. This rearrangement joins TRBV5-1 to TRBJ1-4, with TRBD1 matching over 7 bases. CDR3 length: 15 amino acids. The germline V gene has CDR1 SGHRS and CDR2 YFSETQ. Trimming cost V 4 bases and J 5 bases; bases outside gene matches: 8. CDR3 amino acids: CASSQGGQRNEKLFF. The CDR3 nucleotides are TGCGCCAGCAGCCAGGGGGGACAGCGGAATGAAAAACTGTTTTTT.

J is TRBJ2-5 and V is TRBV10-3; 10 bases agree with TRBD2. Trimming cost V 11 bases and J 2 bases; bases outside gene matches: 11. The germline V gene encodes CDR1 ENHRY and CDR2 SYGVKD. The CDR3 contains 15 residues. Written as DNA, the CDR3 is TGTGCCGCGAGTTTAGCGGGGGGCCTACAAGAGACCCAGTACTTC. As protein: CAASLAGGLQETQYF.

The V and J genes are TRBV27 and TRBJ1-4; D may be TRBD1 (5 bases). Germline-derived CDR1 and CDR2 are MNHEY and SMNVEV (reference sequence). The CDR3 contains 13 residues. Trimming pared 5 bases from V and 8 bases from J, leaving 12 bases between. CDR3: CASSPREGEKLFF. CDR3 DNA: TGTGCCAGCAGTCCCAGGGAGGGCGAAAAACTGTTTTTT.

The chain carries TRBV5-8 and TRBJ1-1, with 11 bases aligning to TRBD1. V lost 0 bases, J lost 1 base, and 5 bases stayed unmatched. This CDR3 has 17 amino acids. Germline CDR1 reads SGHTS; CDR2 reads YDEGEE. The CDR3 spells CASSLDEGTGGNTEAFF. As DNA, the CDR3 is TGTGCCAGCAGCTTGGATGAGGGGACAGGGGGGAACACTGAAGCTTTCTTT.

The chain links TRBV6-1 to TRBJ2-7; possible D gene TRBD2, 5 bases. Trimming left V 0 bases short and J 7 bases short, with 16 bases between. CDR1 and CDR2 from the germline V gene are MNHNS and SASEGT. The CDR3 length is 15 residues. In DNA, the CDR3 is TGTGCCAGCAGTGAAGCGGCAGTTGGGAGTGGGGAGCAGTACGTC. This encodes CASSEAAVGSGEQYV.

The chain has TRBV20-1 and TRBJ2-1; D not resolved. Per the germline V gene, CDR1 is DFQATT and CDR2 is SNEGSKA (reference sequence). V shed 3 bases and J shed 3 bases, with 0 bases lying between them. This CDR3 is 10 amino acids long. CDR3 residues: CSASYNEQFF. CDR3 bases: TGCAGTGCTAGCTACAATGAGCAGTTCTTC.

Turning to this clone: The sample carries other DNA sequences with the same CDR3. This chain links TRBV29-1 with TRBJ1-2, with a weak D call TRBD1 (5 bases). Germline V gene lookup returns CDR1 SQVTM and CDR2 ANQGSEA. The CDR3 totals 12 residues. The V end lost 6 bases, the J end lost 2 bases, and 10 bases lay between the germline ends. Written as DNA, the CDR3 is TGCAGCGTGTCGGGGCAGAACTATGGCTACACCTTC. Translated: CSVSGQNYGYTF.

The V call is TRBV10-3, the J call TRBJ2-3; 7 bases map to TRBD1. Germline CDR1 reads ENHRY; CDR2 reads SYGVKD. Trimming took 6 bases from V and 14 from J; bases not matched to a gene: 8. CDR3 length: 11 residues. In nucleotides, the CDR3 is TGTGCCATCAGGGGGGACAGACCGGCGTATTTT. Amino acid sequence: CAIRGDRPAYF.

V usage is TRBV11-3 and J usage is TRBJ2-7, with D unclear. CDR3 length: 13 amino acids. Per the germline V gene, CDR1 is SGHNT and CDR2 is YENEEA. The germline V and J ends were trimmed by 1 base and 7 bases, with 11 bases remaining between them. The CDR3 nucleotides are TGTGCCAGCAGCTTAGTGGCTGGCAGAGAGCAGTACTTC. Its protein product is CASSLVAGREQYF.

The chain has TRBV30 and TRBJ1-3; 8 positions match TRBD1. CDR3 length equals 13 residues. V was clipped by 5 bases and J by 4 bases; unmatched bases: 4. Germline V gives CDR1 GTSNPN, CDR2 SVGIG (reference sequence). CDR3 in amino acids: CAWSTGAGNTIYF. Written as DNA, the CDR3 is TGTGCCTGGTCGACAGGGGCAGGAAACACCATATATTTT.

This rearrangement joins TRBV5-6 to TRBJ1-2, with a tentative D call TRBD1 (6 bases). The CDR3 has 14 residues. Looked up from germline, CDR1 is SGHDT and CDR2 is YYEEEE. Trimming took 1 base from V and 2 from J, leaving 9 bases between them. This CDR3 is CASSLTGTNYGYTF. The CDR3, as DNA: TGTGCCAGCAGCTTGACCGGGACAAACTATGGCTACACCTTC.

The rearrangement joins TRBV2 to TRBJ1-2; D gene unclear. V lost 6 bases, J lost 4 bases, and 12 bases lay in between. CDR3 size: 13 residues. CDR1 and CDR2 from the germline V gene are SNHLY and FYNNEI. The CDR3 protein is CASSYTLGYGYTF. The CDR3 nucleotides read TGTGCCAGCAGCTATACACTGGGCTATGGCTACACCTTC. Supplemented by reference TRBV2 and TRBJ1-2, the full variable domain reads EPEVTQTPSHQVTQMGQEVILRCVPISNHLYFYWYRQILGQKVEFLVSFYNNEISEKSEIFDDQFSVERPDGSNFTLKIRSTKLEDSAMYFCASSYTLGYGYTFGSGTRLTVV.

V usage is TRBV18 and J usage is TRBJ1-2; TRBD1 matches 9 bases. Germline CDR1 KGHSH, CDR2 LQKENI. Trimming took 4 bases from V and 8 from J; bases not matched to a gene: 11. CDR3 length: 15 amino acids. CDR3 loop: CASSRKQGADLGYTF. CDR3 coding DNA: TGTGCCAGCTCACGGAAACAGGGGGCTGATCTCGGCTACACCTTC. Full variable domain (remainder filled in from reference TRBV18 and TRBJ1-2): NAGVMQNPRHLVRRRGQEARLRCSPMKGHSHVYWYRQLPEEGLKFMVYLQKENIIDESGMPKERFSAEFPKEGPSILRIQQVVRGDSAAYFCASSRKQGADLGYTFGSGTRLTVV.

The chain combines TRBV6-1 with TRBJ2-2; D unclear. This CDR3 is built from 16 residues. Germline CDR1 reads MNHNS; CDR2 reads SASEGT. Trimming shortened V by 4 bases and J by 0 bases, and 12 bases separated the two germline ends. The CDR3 DNA sequence: TGTGCCAGCAGTGGATACACCTTACCGAACACCGGGGAGCTGTTTTTT. This translates into CASSGYTLPNTGELFF.